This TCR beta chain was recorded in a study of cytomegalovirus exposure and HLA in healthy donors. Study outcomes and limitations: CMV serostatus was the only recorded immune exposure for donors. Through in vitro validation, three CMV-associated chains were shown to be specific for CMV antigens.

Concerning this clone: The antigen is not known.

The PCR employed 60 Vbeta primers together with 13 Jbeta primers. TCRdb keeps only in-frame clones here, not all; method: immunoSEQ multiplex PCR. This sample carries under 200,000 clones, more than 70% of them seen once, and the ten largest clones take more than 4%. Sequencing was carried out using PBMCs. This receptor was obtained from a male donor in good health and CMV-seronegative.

The chain's CDR3 is CASSDSSRGLASVNEQFF. DNA for the CDR3: TGTGCCAGCAGTGACTCGAGTCGGGGACTAGCGTCAGTTAATGAGCAGTTCTTC. The V and J genes are TRBV6-4 and TRBJ2-1; 10 nucleotides line up with TRBD2. V gave up 0 bases and J gave up 7 bases; unmatched junction bases: 12. Looked up from germline, CDR1 is MRHNA and CDR2 is SNTAGT. The CDR3 contains 18 residues.